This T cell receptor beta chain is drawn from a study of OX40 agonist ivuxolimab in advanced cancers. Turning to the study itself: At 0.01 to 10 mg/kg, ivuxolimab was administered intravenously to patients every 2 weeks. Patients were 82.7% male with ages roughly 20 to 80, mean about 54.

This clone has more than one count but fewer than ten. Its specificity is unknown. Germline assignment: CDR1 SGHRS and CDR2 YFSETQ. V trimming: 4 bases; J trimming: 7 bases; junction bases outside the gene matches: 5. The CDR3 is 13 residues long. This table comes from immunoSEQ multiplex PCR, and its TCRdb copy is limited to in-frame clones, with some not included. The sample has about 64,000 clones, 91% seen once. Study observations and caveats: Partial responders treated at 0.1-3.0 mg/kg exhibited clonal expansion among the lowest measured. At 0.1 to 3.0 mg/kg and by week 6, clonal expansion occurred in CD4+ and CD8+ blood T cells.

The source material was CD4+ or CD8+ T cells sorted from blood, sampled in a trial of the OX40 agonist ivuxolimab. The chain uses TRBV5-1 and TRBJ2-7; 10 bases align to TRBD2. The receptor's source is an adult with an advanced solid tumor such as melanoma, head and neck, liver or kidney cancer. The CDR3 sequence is CASSTALAGEQYF. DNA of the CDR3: TGCGCCAGCAGCACCGCACTAGCGGGGGAGCAGTACTTC.